This TCR beta chain was observed in a study of blood T cell repertoires in COVID-19 (dated by TCRdb to the early 2020s). Study-level background: The collaborator samples originated in the United States, Italy and Spain and spanned the acute and convalescent phases of COVID-19. Sample metadata almost always included a de-identified subject ID, COVID-19 status, age in years and sex. Where available, HLA class I and class II types were taken from metadata supplied by the sample provider and were not determined by assay-based typing. The material from the prospective study consisted of cDNA or gDNA derived from T cells, B-cell-depleted T cells, or PBMCs. Samples came from the ongoing ImmuneRACE study (first 160 participants) plus 1,254 subjects from 6 global collaborators. Deeply sampled blood TCRbeta repertoires from subjects exposed to, actively infected with, or recovered from COVID-19 were included in the dataset. The repertoires were made available in a free public database intended to serve as a resource for research on the immune response to SARS-CoV-2.

TCRbeta CDR3 regions were amplified from genomic DNA by means of the immunoSEQ Assay, a bias-controlled multiplex PCR. As for the authors' bioinformatics: The number of nucleated cells in each sample was estimated by amplification of reference gene primers within the assay. Sequence reads were collapsed and filtered to measure the absolute abundance of every unique TCRbeta CDR3 rearrangement. For each sample, productive Simpson clonality was calculated as the square root of Simpson's diversity index over productive rearrangements. The table was pulled from immuneACCESS by TCRdb, which kept in-frame rearrangements only. Such tables lose some clones; where checked, under half of the loss comes from unresolved V genes, and the rest has no known cause. Clone size and the V and J calls come from that table; the DNA yielded D and trimming. The sample yields some 340,000 clones; less than 90% were counted once. The ten biggest clones cover approximately 4.7% of the sample.

In the prospective study, participants were about 18 to 95 years old, resided in about two dozen geographic areas of the United States, and were enrolled through a virtual design. In the prospective study, participants were assigned to cohorts based on the clinical history participants reported in a screening survey and a study questionnaire. ImmuneRACE Cohort 3 recovered participants were defined by two consecutive negative NP/OP PCR tests, healthcare professional clearance, or symptom resolution. In the prospective study, whole blood, serum and a nasopharyngeal or oropharyngeal swab were collected from each participant by mobile phlebotomists. Over a roughly 2-month period, participants in the prospective study had the option of providing additional blood draws and questionnaires. Blood samples from the prospective study were shipped frozen or at room temperature prior to DNA extraction. Overall study results and their limits: The amount of clinical and demographic metadata varied by source and participant and was provided uncurated.

This clone was counted a single time. Which antigen it targets is not known. Base qualities are not provided; no much larger clone lies one nucleotide away. The sequence came from a woman aged 45-59 years who had recovered from COVID-19. The sample was PBMCs or T cells enriched from blood (not recorded which).

The nucleotide sequence reads TGCAGCGTTGGAGGACTAGCGCCGGAGCAGTTCTTC. This translates into CSVGGLAPEQFF. The chain is encoded by TRBV29-1 joined to TRBJ2-1; the central 9 bases match TRBD2. Clipping removes 4 bases from V and 10 bases from J, with 5 as the unmatched junction base count. From the germline V gene, CDR1 is SQVTM and CDR2 is ANQGSEA. The CDR3 measures 12 amino acids from cysteine to phenylalanine. The entry retains the CDR3 DNA only, 36 bases that are in frame from base 1.